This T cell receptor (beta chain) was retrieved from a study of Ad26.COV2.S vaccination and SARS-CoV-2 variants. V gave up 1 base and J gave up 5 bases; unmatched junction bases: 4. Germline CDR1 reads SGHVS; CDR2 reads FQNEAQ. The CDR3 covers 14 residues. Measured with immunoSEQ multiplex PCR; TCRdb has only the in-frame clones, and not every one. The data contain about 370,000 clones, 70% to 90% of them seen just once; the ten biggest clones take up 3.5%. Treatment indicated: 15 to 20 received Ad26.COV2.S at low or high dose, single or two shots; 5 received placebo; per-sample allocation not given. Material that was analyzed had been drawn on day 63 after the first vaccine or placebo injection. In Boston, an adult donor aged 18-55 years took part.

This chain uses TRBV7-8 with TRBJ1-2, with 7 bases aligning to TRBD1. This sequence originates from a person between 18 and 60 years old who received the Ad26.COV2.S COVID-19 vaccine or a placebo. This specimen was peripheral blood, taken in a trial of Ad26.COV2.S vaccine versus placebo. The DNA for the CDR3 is TGTGCCAGCAGCTTAGACAGGGGCACTTATGGCTACACCTTC. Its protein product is CASSLDRGTYGYTF.